This T cell receptor (beta chain) was profiled in a study of T cell responses to AZD1222 COVID-19 vaccine. Findings and limits, study-wide: Spike-specific TCRs gained breadth and depth after people received two AZD1222 doses. Reports say nearly half of spike-specific TCRs go after unmutated variant regions.

On this clone: Antigen unknown.

Some clones are missing from TCRdb's copy, which holds only in-frame ones; the method was immunoSEQ multiplex PCR. The table has about 160,000 clones, around nine tenths seen once. It was second doses at about 4 or about 12 weeks that were pooled. V lost 3 bases, J lost 5 bases, and 17 bases lay in between. This CDR3 has 15 residues. Germline CDR1 KGHSH, CDR2 LQKENI. Source: peripheral blood, taken 28 days after the second AZD1222 dose. This TCR was sampled from an adult who received the AZD1222 COVID-19 vaccine. The genes are TRBV18 and TRBJ2-7; a possible D gene is TRBD1 (5 bases). The CDR3 is CASSPTAQGSHEQYF. CDR3 DNA sequence: TGTGCCAGCTCACCTACCGCGCAGGGAAGCCACGAGCAGTACTTC.